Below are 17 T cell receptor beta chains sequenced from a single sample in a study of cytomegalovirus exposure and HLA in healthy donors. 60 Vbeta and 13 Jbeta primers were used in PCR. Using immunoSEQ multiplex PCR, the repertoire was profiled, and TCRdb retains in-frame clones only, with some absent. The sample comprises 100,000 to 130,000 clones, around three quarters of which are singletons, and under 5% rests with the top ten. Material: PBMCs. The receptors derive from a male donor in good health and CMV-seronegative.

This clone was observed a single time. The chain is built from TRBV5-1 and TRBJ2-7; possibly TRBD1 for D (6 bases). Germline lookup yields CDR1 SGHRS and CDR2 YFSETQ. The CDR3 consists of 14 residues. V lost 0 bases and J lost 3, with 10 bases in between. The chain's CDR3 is CASSLGTGYYEQYF. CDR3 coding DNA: TGCGCCAGCAGCTTGGGAACAGGGTACTACGAGCAGTACTTC.

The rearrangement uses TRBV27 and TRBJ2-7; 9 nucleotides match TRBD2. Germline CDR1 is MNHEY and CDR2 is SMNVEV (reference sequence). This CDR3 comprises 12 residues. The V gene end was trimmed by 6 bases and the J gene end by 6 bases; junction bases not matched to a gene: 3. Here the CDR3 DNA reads TGTGCCAGCAGGACTAGCGGTACCGAGCAGTACTTC. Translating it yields CASRTSGTEQYF.

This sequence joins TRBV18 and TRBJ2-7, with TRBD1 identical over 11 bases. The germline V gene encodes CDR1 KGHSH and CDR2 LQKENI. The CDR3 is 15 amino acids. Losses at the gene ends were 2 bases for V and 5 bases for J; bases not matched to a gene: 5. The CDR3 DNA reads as TGTGCCAGCTCACCAAATTGGGGACAGGGGGACGAGCAGTACTTC. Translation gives CASSPNWGQGDEQYF.

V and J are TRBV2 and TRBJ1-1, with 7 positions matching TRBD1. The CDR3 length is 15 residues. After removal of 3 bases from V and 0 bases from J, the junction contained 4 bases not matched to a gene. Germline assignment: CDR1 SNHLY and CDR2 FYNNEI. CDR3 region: CASSELGQMNTEAFF. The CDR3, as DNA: TGTGCCAGCAGTGAGTTGGGACAGATGAACACTGAAGCTTTCTTT. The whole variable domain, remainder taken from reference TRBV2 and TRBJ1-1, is EPEVTQTPSHQVTQMGQEVILRCVPISNHLYFYWYRQILGQKVEFLVSFYNNEISEKSEIFDDQFSVERPDGSNFTLKIRSTKLEDSAMYFCASSELGQMNTEAFFGQGTRLTVV.

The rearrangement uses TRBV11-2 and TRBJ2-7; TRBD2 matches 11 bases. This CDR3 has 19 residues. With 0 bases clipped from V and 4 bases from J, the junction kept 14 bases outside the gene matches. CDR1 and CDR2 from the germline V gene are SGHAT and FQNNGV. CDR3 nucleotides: TGTGCCAGCAGCTTAGATCGGGGTCTAGCGGGAGGTCACAGGTACGAGCAGTACTTC. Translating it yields CASSLDRGLAGGHRYEQYF.

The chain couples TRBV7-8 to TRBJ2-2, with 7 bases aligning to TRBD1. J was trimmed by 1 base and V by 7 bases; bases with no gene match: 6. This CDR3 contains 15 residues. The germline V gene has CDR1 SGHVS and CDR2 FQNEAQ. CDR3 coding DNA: TGTGCCAGCAACATCCGGGACAGGAACACCGGGGAGCTGTTTTTT. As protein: CASNIRDRNTGELFF.

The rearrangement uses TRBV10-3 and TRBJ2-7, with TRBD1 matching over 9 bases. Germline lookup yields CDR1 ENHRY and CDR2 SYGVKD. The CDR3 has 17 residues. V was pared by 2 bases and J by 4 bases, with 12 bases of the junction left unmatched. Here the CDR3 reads CAISEPSATGGSYEQYF. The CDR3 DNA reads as TGTGCCATCAGTGAGCCGAGCGCGACAGGGGGTTCTTACGAGCAGTACTTC.

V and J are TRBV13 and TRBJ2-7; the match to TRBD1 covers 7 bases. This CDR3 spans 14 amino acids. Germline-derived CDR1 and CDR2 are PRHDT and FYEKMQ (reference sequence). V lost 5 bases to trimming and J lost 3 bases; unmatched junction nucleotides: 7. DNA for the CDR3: TGTGCCAGCAGCGCCGGACAGGACCGCTACGAGCAGTACTTC. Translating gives CASSAGQDRYEQYF.

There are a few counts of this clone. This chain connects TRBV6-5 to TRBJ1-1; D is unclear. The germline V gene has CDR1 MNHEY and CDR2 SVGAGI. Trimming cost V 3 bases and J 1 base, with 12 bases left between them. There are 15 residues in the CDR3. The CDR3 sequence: CASSYGTTRNTEAFF. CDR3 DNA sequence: TGTGCCAGCAGTTATGGCACCACCCGGAACACTGAAGCTTTCTTT.

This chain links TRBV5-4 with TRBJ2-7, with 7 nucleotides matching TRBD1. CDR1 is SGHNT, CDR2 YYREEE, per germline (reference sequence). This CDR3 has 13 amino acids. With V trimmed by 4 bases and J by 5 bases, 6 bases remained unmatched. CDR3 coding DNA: TGTGCCAGCAGCCCTTACCAGGGGGACGAGCAGTACTTC. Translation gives CASSPYQGDEQYF.

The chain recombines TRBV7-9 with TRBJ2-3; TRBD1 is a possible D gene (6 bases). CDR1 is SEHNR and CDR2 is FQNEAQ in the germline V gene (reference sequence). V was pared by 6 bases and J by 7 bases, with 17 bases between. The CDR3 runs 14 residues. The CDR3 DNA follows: TGTGCCAGCAGGGGAACAGGGCATAGAAATACGCAGTATTTT. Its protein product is CASRGTGHRNTQYF.

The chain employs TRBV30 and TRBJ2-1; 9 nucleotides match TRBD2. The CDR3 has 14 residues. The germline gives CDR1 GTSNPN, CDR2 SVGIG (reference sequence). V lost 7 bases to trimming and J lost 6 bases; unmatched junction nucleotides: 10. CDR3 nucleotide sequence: TGTGCCTTGGACTCGGGACTAGCCTCCAATGAGCAGTTCTTC. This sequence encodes CALDSGLASNEQFF.

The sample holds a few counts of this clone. The CDR3 DNA sequence: TGTGCCAGCAGCGCGGGACAGGGCCCCAATCAGCCCCAGCATTTT. It encodes CASSAGQGPNQPQHF. V is TRBV6-5 and J is TRBJ1-5; 9 bases align to TRBD1. The CDR3 covers 15 residues. J gave up 3 bases and V 6 bases, and 6 bases lay outside the gene matches. Per germline, CDR1 MNHEY and CDR2 SVGAGI.

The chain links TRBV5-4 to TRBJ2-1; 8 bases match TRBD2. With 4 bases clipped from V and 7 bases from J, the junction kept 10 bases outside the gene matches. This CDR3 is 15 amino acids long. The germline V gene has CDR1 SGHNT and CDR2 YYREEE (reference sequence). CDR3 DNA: TGTGCCAGCAGCCCGACTAGCGCACCCGCTAATGAGCAGTTCTTC. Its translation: CASSPTSAPANEQFF.

As DNA, the CDR3 is TGTGCCAGTAGCAAAACCCCGGGACTAGCGGTTACTAGCACAGATACGCAGTATTTT. Its translation is CASSKTPGLAVTSTDTQYF. J is TRBJ2-3 and V is TRBV19, with 11 bases fitting TRBD2. V trimming: 6 bases; J trimming: 0 bases; junction bases outside the gene matches: 14. This CDR3 is 19 amino acids long. CDR1 and CDR2 (germline): LNHDA, SQIVND (reference sequence).

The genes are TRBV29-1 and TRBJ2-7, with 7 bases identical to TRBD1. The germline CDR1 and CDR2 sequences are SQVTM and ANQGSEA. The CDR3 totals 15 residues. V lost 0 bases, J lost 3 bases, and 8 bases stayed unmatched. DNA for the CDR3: TGCAGCGTTGAAGACGGTTCGTCAGGGGGCTACGAGCAGTACTTC. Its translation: CSVEDGSSGGYEQYF.

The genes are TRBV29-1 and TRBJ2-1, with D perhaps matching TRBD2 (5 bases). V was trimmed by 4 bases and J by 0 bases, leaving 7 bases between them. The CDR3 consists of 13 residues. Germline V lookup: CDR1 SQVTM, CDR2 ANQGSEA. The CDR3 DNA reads TGCAGCGTTGGAACTAGCTCCTACAATGAGCAGTTCTTC. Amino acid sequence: CSVGTSSYNEQFF.